This paragraph covers one TCR beta chain sequence. Primers: 60 Vbeta forward and 13 Jbeta reverse. The repertoire was sequenced with immunoSEQ multiplex PCR; TCRdb's copy has only in-frame clones and lacks some. The sample lists some 130,000 clones; roughly 70% were seen once. The data originate from a study of cytomegalovirus exposure and HLA in healthy donors. CDR3 length: 15 residues. The V gene end was trimmed by 2 bases and the J gene end by 2 bases; junction bases not matched to a gene: 4. Germline assignment: CDR1 SGHRS and CDR2 YFSETQ. The TCR originated in a man aged 35 to 55 in good health and CMV-seronegative. The chain has TRBV5-1 and TRBJ1-5, with 7 nucleotides matching TRBD1. The sequencing sample was made of PBMCs. CDR3 nucleotides: TGCGCCAGCAGCTTAGCGACAGGGCGCAATCAGCCCCAGCATTTT. Protein: CASSLATGRNQPQHF.